Listed below are T cell receptor beta chains from one sample, sequenced in a study of blood T cell repertoires in COVID-19. The repertoire was sequenced with immunoSEQ multiplex PCR; TCRdb's copy has only in-frame clones and lacks some. The profile covers some 250,000 clones, with around 81% appearing a single time and under 5% taken by the ten largest. The sequencing input was peripheral blood. The receptors were sampled from a man in his forties or fifties with active or convalescent COVID-19. Both conserved end residues are part of each CDR3. D genes are given only for firm matches. Rows give clone size only sometimes, using once, few, many, or a class for an expanded clone.

>TRBV4-1|.|TRBJ2-7|.|14
CASSQAGQGHEQYF
TGCGCCAGCAGCCAAGCGGGCCAGGGGCACGAGCAGTACTTC
>TRBV30|.|TRBJ1-4|.|15
CAWSVRRVTNEKLFF
TGTGCCTGGAGTGTACGACGGGTAACTAATGAAAAACTGTTTTTT
>TRBV10-2|TRBD1|TRBJ1-2|.|15
CASSEFGDRGNGYTF
TGCGCCAGCAGTGAGTTTGGAGACAGGGGCAATGGCTACACCTTC
>TRBV4-2|TRBD1|TRBJ1-1|.|14
CASSRDRGVGEAFF
TGTGCCAGCAGCCGGGACAGGGGCGTCGGGGAAGCTTTCTTT
>TRBV5-6|.|TRBJ1-2|.|16
CASSENGVQGHYGYTF
TGTGCCAGCAGCGAAAACGGAGTGCAGGGTCACTATGGCTACACCTTC
>TRBV19|.|TRBJ1-4|.|15
CASSIDYGGGEKLFF
TGTGCCAGTAGTATTGATTACGGAGGCGGTGAAAAACTGTTTTTT
>TRBV7-9|TRBD1|TRBJ1-2|once|15
CASSPMPTGFNGYTF
TGTGCCAGCAGCCCGATGCCGACAGGGTTCAATGGCTACACCTTC
>TRBV28|.|TRBJ1-6|few|13
CASSLEINSPLHF
TGTGCCAGCAGTTTGGAGATTAATTCACCCCTCCACTTT
>TRBV6-5|.|TRBJ2-2|.|15
CASRAGNINTGELFF
TGTGCCAGCAGAGCAGGGAATATCAACACCGGGGAGCTGTTTTTT
>TRBV5-1|TRBD1|TRBJ2-3|.|16
CASSIQDWSRGDTQYF
TGCGCCAGCTCCATTCAGGACTGGTCCAGGGGGGATACGCAGTATTTT
>TRBV6-5|TRBD2|TRBJ2-1|.|15
CASSSSGGYYNEQFF
TGTGCCAGCAGTTCCAGCGGGGGCTATTACAATGAGCAGTTCTTC
>TRBV5-8|.|TRBJ1-2|once|15
CASSLARQGNYGYTF
TGTGCCAGCAGCTTGGCCCGTCAGGGTAACTATGGCTACACCTTC
>TRBV19|.|TRBJ2-3|.|14
CASSAGTGTDTQYF
TGTGCCAGTAGTGCCGGGACTGGCACAGATACGCAGTATTTT
>TRBV7-3|.|TRBJ2-3|.|14
CASSLWQGSDTQYF
TGTGCCAGCAGCTTATGGCAGGGCTCAGATACGCAGTATTTT
>TRBV11-3|.|TRBJ2-1|.|14
CASSLESSYNEQFF
TGTGCCAGCAGCTTAGAGAGCTCCTACAATGAGCAGTTCTTC
>TRBV15|TRBD1|TRBJ1-5|.|15
CATSIVQGGNQPQHF
TGTGCCACCAGCATAGTACAGGGGGGCAATCAGCCCCAGCATTTT
>TRBV15|TRBD2|TRBJ2-5|once|18
CATSRYTSGGRSRETQYF
TGTGCCACCAGCAGATACACTAGCGGGGGGAGGTCTAGGGAGACCCAGTACTTC
>TRBV12-5|.|TRBJ1-1|.|13
CASGLVGYRVTFF
TGTGCTAGTGGTTTGGTAGGTTACAGGGTAACTTTCTTT
>TRBV12-3/TRBV12-4|TRBD2|TRBJ2-1|.|13
CASTSRGGNEQFF
TGTGCCAGCACCTCACGGGGGGGCAATGAGCAGTTCTTC
>TRBV4-1|TRBD2|TRBJ2-3|.|17
CASSQLLAGGRTDTQYF
TGCGCCAGCAGCCAATTACTAGCGGGGGGTCGCACAGATACGCAGTATTTT
>TRBV5-4|.|TRBJ1-1|.|13
CASSFQAGTEAFF
TGTGCCAGCAGCTTCCAAGCAGGCACTGAAGCTTTCTTT
>TRBV30|.|TRBJ1-6|few|13
CAWDRGRNSPLHF
TGTGCCTGGGATAGGGGGAGAAATTCACCCCTCCACTTT
>TRBV5-5|TRBD2|TRBJ2-3|once|19
CASRGGLAGARGVTDTQYF
TGTGCCAGCAGGGGGGGGCTAGCGGGGGCCCGGGGGGTGACAGATACGCAGTATTTT
>TRBV15|.|TRBJ2-1|.|15
CATSRGQGGRNEQFF
TGTGCCACCAGCAGAGGTCAGGGGGGACGCAATGAGCAGTTCTTC
>TRBV14|TRBD1|TRBJ1-4|few|15
CASSHRTGLDEKLFF
TGTGCCAGCAGCCACCGGACAGGGCTAGATGAAAAACTGTTTTTT
>TRBV7-9|TRBD1|TRBJ1-4|few|15
CASSPLGTGGEKLFF
TGTGCCAGCAGCCCTCTTGGGACAGGGGGTGAAAAACTGTTTTTT
>TRBV18|TRBD1|TRBJ1-3|.|18
CASSPRKSGQFSGNTIYF
TGTGCCAGCTCACCAAGAAAATCGGGACAGTTCTCTGGAAACACCATATATTTT
>TRBV6-1|TRBD1|TRBJ1-4|.|15
CASSEDRGSSRKLFF
TGTGCCAGCAGTGAAGACAGGGGTTCCTCCCGAAAACTGTTTTTT
>TRBV9|TRBD1|TRBJ1-1|.|15
CASSPLGTGNTEAFF
TGTGCCAGCAGCCCCCTTGGGACAGGGAACACTGAAGCTTTCTTT
>TRBV11-2|TRBD1|TRBJ1-2|few|14
CASSPTDRSYGYTF
TGTGCCAGCAGCCCAACGGACAGGTCCTATGGCTACACCTTC
>TRBV2|.|TRBJ2-1|.|15
CASSDLGAPFNEQFF
TGTGCCAGCAGTGATCTGGGGGCCCCTTTCAATGAGCAGTTCTTC
>TRBV10-3|TRBD2|TRBJ2-3|once|15
CAISGGLADTDTQYF
TGTGCCATCAGTGGGGGACTAGCGGACACAGATACGCAGTATTTT
>TRBV11-1|TRBD2|TRBJ2-2|.|16
CASSLGSGVHTGELFF
TGTGCCAGCAGCTTGGGTAGCGGGGTTCACACCGGGGAGCTGTTTTTT
>TRBV7-8|.|TRBJ1-4|.|15
CASSLTGQGREKLFF
TGTGCCAGCAGCTTAACTGGGCAGGGGAGAGAAAAACTGTTTTTT
>TRBV29-1|TRBD1|TRBJ1-1|.|18
CSVHKLRGVDRVDTEAFF
TGCAGCGTCCATAAACTCCGGGGAGTCGACAGGGTGGACACTGAAGCTTTCTTT
>TRBV5-4|.|TRBJ1-6|.|19
CASSLGFNVRGQNNSPLHF
TGTGCCAGCAGCTTGGGATTTAACGTGCGGGGGCAAAATAATTCACCCCTCCACTTT
>TRBV19|.|TRBJ1-1|.|15
CASSIVGRADTEAFF
TGTGCCAGTAGTATAGTGGGCAGGGCCGACACTGAAGCTTTCTTT